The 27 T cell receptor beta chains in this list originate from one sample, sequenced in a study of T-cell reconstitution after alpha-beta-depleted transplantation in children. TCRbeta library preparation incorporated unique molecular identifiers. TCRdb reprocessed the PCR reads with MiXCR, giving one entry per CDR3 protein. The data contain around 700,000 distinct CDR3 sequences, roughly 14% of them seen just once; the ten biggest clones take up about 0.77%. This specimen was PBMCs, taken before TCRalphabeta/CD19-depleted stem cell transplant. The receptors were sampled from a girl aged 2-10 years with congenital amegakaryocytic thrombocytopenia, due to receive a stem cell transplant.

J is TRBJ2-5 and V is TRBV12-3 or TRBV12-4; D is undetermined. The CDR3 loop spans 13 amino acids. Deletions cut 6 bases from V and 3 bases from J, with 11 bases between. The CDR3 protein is CASRNGPKETQYF. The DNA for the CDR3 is TGTGCCAGCAGAAATGGCCCCAAAGAGACCCAGTACTTC.

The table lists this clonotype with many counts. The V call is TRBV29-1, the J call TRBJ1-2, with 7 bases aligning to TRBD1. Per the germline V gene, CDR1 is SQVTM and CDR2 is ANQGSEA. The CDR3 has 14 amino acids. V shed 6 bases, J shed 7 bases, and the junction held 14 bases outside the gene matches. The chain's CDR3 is CSVAKGQSTSGYTF. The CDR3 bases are TGCAGCGTAGCCAAGGGACAGTCGACCTCTGGCTACACCTTC.

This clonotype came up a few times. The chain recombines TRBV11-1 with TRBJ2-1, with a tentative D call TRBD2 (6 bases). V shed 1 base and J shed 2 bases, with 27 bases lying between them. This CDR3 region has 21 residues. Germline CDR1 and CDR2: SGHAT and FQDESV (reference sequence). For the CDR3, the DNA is TGTGCCAGCAGCTTAGTTGGGTCCTACCGGGGTCGGGAGCGAACCTACAATGAGCAGTTCTTC. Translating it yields CASSLVGSYRGRERTYNEQFF.

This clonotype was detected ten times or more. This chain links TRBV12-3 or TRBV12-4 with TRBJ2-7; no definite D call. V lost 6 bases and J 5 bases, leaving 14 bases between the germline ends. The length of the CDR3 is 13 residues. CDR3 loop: CASSKDGLNEQYF. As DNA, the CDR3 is TGTGCCAGCAGCAAGGACGGGCTCAACGAGCAGTACTTC.

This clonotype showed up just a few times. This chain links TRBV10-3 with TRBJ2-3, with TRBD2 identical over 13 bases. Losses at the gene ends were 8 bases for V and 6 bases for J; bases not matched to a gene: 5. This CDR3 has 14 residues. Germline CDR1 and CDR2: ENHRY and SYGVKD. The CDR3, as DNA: TGTGCCATCGGACTAGCGGGAGCTGGGGATACGCAGTATTTT. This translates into CAIGLAGAGDTQYF.

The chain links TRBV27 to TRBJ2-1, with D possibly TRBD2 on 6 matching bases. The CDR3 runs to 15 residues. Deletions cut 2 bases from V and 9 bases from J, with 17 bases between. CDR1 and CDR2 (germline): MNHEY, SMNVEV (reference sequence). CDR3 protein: CASSLVLAADREQFF. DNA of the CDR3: TGTGCCAGCAGTTTAGTACTAGCTGCGGATCGTGAGCAGTTCTTC.

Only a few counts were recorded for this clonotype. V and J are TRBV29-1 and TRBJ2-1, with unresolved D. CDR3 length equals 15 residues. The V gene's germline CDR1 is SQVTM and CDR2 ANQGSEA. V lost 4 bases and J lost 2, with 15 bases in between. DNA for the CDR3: TGCAGCGTTGGCCCGGGTTCCGGGCCCTACAATGAGCAGTTCTTC. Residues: CSVGPGSGPYNEQFF.

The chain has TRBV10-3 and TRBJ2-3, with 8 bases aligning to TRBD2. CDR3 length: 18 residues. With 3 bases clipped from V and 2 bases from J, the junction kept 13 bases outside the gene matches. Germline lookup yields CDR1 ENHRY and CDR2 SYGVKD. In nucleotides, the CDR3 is TGTGCCATCAGTGATACGGTACTAGCGGAAGAAAACACAGATACGCAGTATTTT. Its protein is CAISDTVLAEENTDTQYF.

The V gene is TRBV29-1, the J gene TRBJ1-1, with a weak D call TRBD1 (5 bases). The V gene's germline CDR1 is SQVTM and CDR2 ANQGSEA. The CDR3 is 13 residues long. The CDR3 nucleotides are TGCTCGGGGGGGGGATGGGGGAACACTGAAGCTTTCTTT. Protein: CSGGGWGNTEAFF.

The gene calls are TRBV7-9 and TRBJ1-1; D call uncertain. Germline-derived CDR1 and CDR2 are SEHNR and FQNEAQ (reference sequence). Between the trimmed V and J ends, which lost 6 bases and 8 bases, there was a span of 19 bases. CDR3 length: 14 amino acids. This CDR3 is CASRNMPWQPEAFF. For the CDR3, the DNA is TGTGCCAGCAGGAATATGCCCTGGCAGCCCGAAGCTTTCTTT.

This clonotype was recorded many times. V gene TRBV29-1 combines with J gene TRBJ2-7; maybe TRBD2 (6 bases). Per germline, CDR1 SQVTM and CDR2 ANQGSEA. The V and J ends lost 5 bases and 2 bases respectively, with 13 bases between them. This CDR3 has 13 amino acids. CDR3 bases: TGCAGCGTTCGTCGGGAGTCCCCCTACGAGCAGTACTTC. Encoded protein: CSVRRESPYEQYF.

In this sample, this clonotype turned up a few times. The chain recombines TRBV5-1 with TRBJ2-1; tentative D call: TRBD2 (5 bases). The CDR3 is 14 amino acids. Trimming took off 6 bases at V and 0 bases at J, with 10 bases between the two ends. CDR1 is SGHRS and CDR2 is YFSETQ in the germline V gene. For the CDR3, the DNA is TGCGCCAGCACCCCGGGGAGCTCCTACAATGAGCAGTTCTTC. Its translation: CASTPGSSYNEQFF.

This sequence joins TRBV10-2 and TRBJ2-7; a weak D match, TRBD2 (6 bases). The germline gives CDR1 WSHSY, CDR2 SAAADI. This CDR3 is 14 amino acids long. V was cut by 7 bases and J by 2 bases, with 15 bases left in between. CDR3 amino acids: CASTVQAGPYEQYF. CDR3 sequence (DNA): TGCGCCAGCACGGTGCAAGCGGGTCCCTACGAGCAGTACTTC.

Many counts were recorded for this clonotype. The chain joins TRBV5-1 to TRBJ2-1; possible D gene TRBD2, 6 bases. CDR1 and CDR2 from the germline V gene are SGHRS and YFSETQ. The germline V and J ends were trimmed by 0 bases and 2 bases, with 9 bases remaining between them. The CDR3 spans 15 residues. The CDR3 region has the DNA TGCGCCAGCAGCTTGGACCCGGGAGCCTACAATGAGCAGTTCTTC. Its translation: CASSLDPGAYNEQFF.

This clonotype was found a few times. The CDR3 is CASTLKQGVGGYTF. CDR3 nucleotide sequence: TGTGCCAGCACCCTCAAACAGGGAGTCGGTGGCTACACCTTC. The chain couples TRBV12-3 or TRBV12-4 to TRBJ1-2; D might be TRBD1 (6 bases). The germline V and J ends were trimmed by 7 bases and 7 bases, with 19 bases remaining between them. The CDR3 has 14 amino acids.

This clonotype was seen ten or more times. The CDR3 sequence is CASSKGLAVLLAEQYF. The CDR3 DNA reads TGTGCCAGCAGTAAGGGACTAGCGGTTCTTCTCGCCGAGCAGTACTTC. The rearrangement links TRBV6-1 to TRBJ2-7; TRBD2 matches at 11 bases. From germline, CDR1 is MNHNS and CDR2 SASEGT. The J segment lost 6 bases and the V segment lost 5 bases, leaving 12 bases of the junction unmatched. The CDR3 extends over 16 amino acids.

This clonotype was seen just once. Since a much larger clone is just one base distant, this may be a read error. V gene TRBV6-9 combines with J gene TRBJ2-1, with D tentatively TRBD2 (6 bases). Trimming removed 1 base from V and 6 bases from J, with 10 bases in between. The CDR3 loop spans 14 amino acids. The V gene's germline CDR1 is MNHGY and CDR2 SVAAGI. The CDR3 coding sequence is TGTGCCAGCAGTTATTTGGGACTGGTCAATGAGCAGTTCTTC. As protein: CASSYLGLVNEQFF.

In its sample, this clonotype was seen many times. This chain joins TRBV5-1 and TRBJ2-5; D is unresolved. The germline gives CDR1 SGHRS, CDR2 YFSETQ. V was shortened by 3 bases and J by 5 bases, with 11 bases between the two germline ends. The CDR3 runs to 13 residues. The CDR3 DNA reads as TGCGCCAGCAGCTCTGGCGGATGGGAGACCCAGTACTTC. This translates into CASSSGGWETQYF.

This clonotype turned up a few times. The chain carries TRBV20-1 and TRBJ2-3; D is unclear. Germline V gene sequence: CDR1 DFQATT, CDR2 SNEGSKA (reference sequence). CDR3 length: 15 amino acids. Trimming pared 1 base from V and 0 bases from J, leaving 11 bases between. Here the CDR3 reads CSARGGPSSTDTQYF. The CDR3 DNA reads TGCAGTGCTAGAGGCGGCCCATCTAGCACAGATACGCAGTATTTT.

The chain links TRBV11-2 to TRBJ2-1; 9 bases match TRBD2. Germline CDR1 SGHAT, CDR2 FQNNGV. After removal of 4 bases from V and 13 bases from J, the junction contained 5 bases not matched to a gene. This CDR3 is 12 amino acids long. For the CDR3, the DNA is TGTGCCAGCAGCTCCGGGACTAGCCATCAGTTCTTC. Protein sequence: CASSSGTSHQFF.

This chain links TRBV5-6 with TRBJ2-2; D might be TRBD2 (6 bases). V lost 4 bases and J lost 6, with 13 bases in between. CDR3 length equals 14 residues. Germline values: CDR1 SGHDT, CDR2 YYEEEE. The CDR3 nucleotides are TGTGCCAGCAGCCCGGGACTTATCTCCGGGGAGCTGTTTTTT. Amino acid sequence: CASSPGLISGELFF.

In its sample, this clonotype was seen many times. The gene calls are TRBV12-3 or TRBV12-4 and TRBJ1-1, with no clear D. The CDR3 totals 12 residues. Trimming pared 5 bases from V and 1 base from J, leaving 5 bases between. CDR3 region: CASSEGNTEAFF. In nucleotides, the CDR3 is TGTGCCAGCAGTGAGGGGAACACTGAAGCTTTCTTT.

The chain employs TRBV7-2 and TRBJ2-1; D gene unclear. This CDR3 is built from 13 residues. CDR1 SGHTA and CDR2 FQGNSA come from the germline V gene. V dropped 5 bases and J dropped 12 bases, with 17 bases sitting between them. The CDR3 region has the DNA TGTGCCAGCAGCCTAAATACAGTTTGGGGGCAGTTCTTC. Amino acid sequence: CASSLNTVWGQFF.

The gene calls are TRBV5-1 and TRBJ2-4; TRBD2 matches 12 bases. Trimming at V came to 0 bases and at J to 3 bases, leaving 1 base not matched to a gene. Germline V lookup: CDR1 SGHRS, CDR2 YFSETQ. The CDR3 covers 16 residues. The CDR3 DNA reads TGCGCCAGCAGCTTGGGGACTAGCGGGATCAAAAACATTCAGTACTTC. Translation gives CASSLGTSGIKNIQYF.

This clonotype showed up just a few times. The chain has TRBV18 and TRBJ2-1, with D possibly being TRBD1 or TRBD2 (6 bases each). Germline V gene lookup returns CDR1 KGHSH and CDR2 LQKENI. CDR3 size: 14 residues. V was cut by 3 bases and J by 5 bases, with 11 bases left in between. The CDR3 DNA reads TGTGCCAGCTCACCTAGGGGGGATAACAATGAGCAGTTCTTC. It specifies CASSPRGDNNEQFF. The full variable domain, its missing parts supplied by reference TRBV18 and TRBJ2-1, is NAGVMQNPRHLVRRRGQEARLRCSPMKGHSHVYWYRQLPEEGLKFMVYLQKENIIDESGMPKERFSAEFPKEGPSILRIQQVVRGDSAAYFCASSPRGDNNEQFFGPGTRLTVL.

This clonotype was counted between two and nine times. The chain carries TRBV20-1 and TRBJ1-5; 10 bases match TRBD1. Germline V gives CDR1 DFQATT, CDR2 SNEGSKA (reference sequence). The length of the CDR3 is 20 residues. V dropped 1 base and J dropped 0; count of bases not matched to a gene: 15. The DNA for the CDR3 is TGCAGTGCTAGAGGACGTCCGGGACAGGGGATAAAATATAGCAATCAGCCCCAGCATTTT. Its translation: CSARGRPGQGIKYSNQPQHF.

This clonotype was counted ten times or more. The CDR3 nucleotides read TGCGCCAGCAGCTTGAGGTTTCGGGAGGTCATCGAGCAGTACTTC. Encoded protein: CASSLRFREVIEQYF. The chain recombines TRBV5-1 with TRBJ2-7, with 7 positions matching TRBD2. Germline CDR1 is SGHRS and CDR2 is YFSETQ. Germline trimming cut 1 base from V and 6 bases from J; bases unmatched to any gene: 10. The CDR3 sequence is 15 residues long.